The 23 T cell receptor beta chains listed next were all sequenced from one sample in a study of T cell responses to AZD1222 COVID-19 vaccine. Clones were read by immunoSEQ multiplex PCR, and TCRdb kept only the in-frame ones, dropping some. The sample includes 60,000 to 75,000 clones, around 83% seen only once; the top ten take about 19%. Source: peripheral blood, taken on day 0 of AZD1222 vaccination. These receptors all stem from an adult in good health.

The CDR3 nucleotides read TGTGCCAGCGCCCGGGGGGGGAGATATACCGGGGAGCTGTTTTTT. It translates to CASARGGRYTGELFF. The chain uses TRBV27 and TRBJ2-2; 8 bases line up with TRBD2. Germline-derived CDR1 and CDR2 are MNHEY and SMNVEV (reference sequence). The CDR3 sequence is 15 residues long. The ends lost 8 bases at V and 5 bases at J; junction bases unmatched: 10.

The gene calls are TRBV18 and TRBJ1-1; D not certain. Trimming removed 3 bases at V and 3 bases at J, with 11 bases between. Germline CDR1 is KGHSH and CDR2 is LQKENI. The CDR3 runs 14 residues. The chain's CDR3 is CASSPTTADTEAFF. The CDR3 coding sequence is TGTGCCAGCTCACCGACCACGGCGGACACTGAAGCTTTCTTT.

This rearrangement joins TRBV19 to TRBJ2-3; D is possibly TRBD1 (6 bases). V was cut by 10 bases and J by 2 bases, with 16 bases left in between. Germline V gene lookup returns CDR1 LNHDA and CDR2 SQIVND (reference sequence). CDR3 size: 14 residues. In DNA form, the CDR3 reads TGTGCCACTTATTCAGGGGCCCCCACAGATACGCAGTATTTT. Translated: CATYSGAPTDTQYF.

The chain has TRBV4-1 and TRBJ1-5; D is undetermined. V dropped 2 bases and J dropped 0 bases, with 17 bases sitting between them. This CDR3 spans 18 amino acids. Germline CDR1 and CDR2: MGHRA and YSYEKL. The CDR3 nucleotides read TGCGCCAGCAGCCAATATCCTAGGTTGATAGATAGCAATCAGCCCCAGCATTTT. It codes for CASSQYPRLIDSNQPQHF.

The rearrangement links TRBV6-2 or TRBV6-3 to TRBJ2-1, with 13 bases identical to TRBD2. The germline gives CDR1 MNHEY, CDR2 SVGEGT. J gave up 10 bases and V 4 bases, and 16 bases lay outside the gene matches. The CDR3 loop spans 18 amino acids. CDR3 DNA: TGTGCCAGCAGTTCTCCTTTACGACTAGCGGGAGGATCAGCCGAGCAGTTCTTC. Translating gives CASSSPLRLAGGSAEQFF.

CDR3 in DNA: TGTGCCAGCAGCTTGGGAGGGCCTGGGGCCAACGTCCTGACTTTC. Protein sequence: CASSLGGPGANVLTF. J is TRBJ2-6 and V is TRBV5-4; a weak D match, TRBD2 (5 bases). The CDR3 length is 15 residues. Per the germline V gene, CDR1 is SGHNT and CDR2 is YYREEE (reference sequence). V lost 0 bases and J 2 bases, leaving 6 bases between the germline ends.

The CDR3 loop reads CASSQAPFNEKLFF. Here the CDR3 DNA reads TGTGCCAGTAGCCAGGCTCCTTTTAATGAAAAACTGTTTTTT. V is TRBV19 and J is TRBJ1-4; D gene ambiguous. The CDR3 extends over 14 amino acids. With 6 bases removed from V and 4 bases from J, the gap between germline ends came to 12 bases. Looked up from germline, CDR1 is LNHDA and CDR2 is SQIVND (reference sequence).

The chain has TRBV18 and TRBJ2-7, with TRBD1 as a possible D gene (6 bases). V lost 3 bases, J lost 5 bases, and 8 bases lay in between. In germline, CDR1 is KGHSH, CDR2 LQKENI. The CDR3 contains 12 residues. CDR3 region: CASSPDRDEQYF. DNA for the CDR3: TGTGCCAGCTCACCGGACAGAGACGAGCAGTACTTC. The variable domain in full, with the rest retrieved from reference TRBV18 and TRBJ2-7, is NAGVMQNPRHLVRRRGQEARLRCSPMKGHSHVYWYRQLPEEGLKFMVYLQKENIIDESGMPKERFSAEFPKEGPSILRIQQVVRGDSAAYFCASSPDRDEQYFGPGTRLTVT.

This sequence joins TRBV4-3 and TRBJ1-4; D is unclear. Per germline, CDR1 LGHNA and CDR2 YSLEER. Trimming pared 0 bases from V and 6 bases from J, leaving 11 bases between. CDR3 size: 15 residues. The CDR3 spells CASSQEVLGDEKLFF. CDR3 in DNA: TGCGCCAGCAGCCAAGAAGTACTTGGAGATGAAAAACTGTTTTTT.

The genes are TRBV25-1 and TRBJ1-1, with D hard to call. The V end lost 6 bases, the J end lost 2 bases, and 10 bases lay between the germline ends. CDR3 length: 13 amino acids. The germline CDR1 and CDR2 sequences are MGHDK and SYGVNS. The CDR3 loop reads CASSQSGNTEAFF. In nucleotides, the CDR3 is TGTGCCAGCAGCCAATCGGGAAACACTGAAGCTTTCTTT.

The chain combines TRBV4-2 with TRBJ1-3, with no clear D. Germline V gives CDR1 LGHNA, CDR2 YNFKEQ. V was cut by 0 bases and J by 4 bases, with 16 bases left in between. The CDR3 is 17 amino acids. The CDR3 here is CASSQDLAGYGGNTIYF. CDR3 sequence (DNA): TGTGCCAGCAGCCAAGATTTGGCGGGTTATGGAGGAAACACCATATATTTT.

The chain uses TRBV4-1 and TRBJ2-1; 8 bases match TRBD1. The ends lost 1 base at V and 1 base at J; junction bases unmatched: 3. The CDR3 totals 16 residues. The germline V gene encodes CDR1 MGHRA and CDR2 YSYEKL. CDR3 coding DNA: TGCGCCAGCAGCCAAGGACAGGGGCCATCCTACAATGAGCAGTTCTTC. Its protein product is CASSQGQGPSYNEQFF.

This clone appeared a single time. Written as DNA, the CDR3 is TGTGCCAGTAGTTTACTAGGCAAAGAGCAGTTCTTC. Translated: CASSLLGKEQFF. The rearrangement links TRBV19 to TRBJ2-1; possible D gene TRBD2, 5 bases. Germline CDR1 LNHDA, CDR2 SQIVND (reference sequence). Trimming removed 5 bases at V and 10 bases at J, with 12 bases between. The CDR3 runs 12 residues.

Comment on this clone: A read error may produce the germline difference seen at one junction end. J is TRBJ2-4 and V is TRBV14; D might be TRBD2 (6 bases). This CDR3 is built from 13 residues. Germline V gene sequence: CDR1 SGHDN, CDR2 FVKESK. As DNA, the CDR3 is TGTGCCAGCAGCCAGGGACCAGGGACTGTCCGGAACTTC. Translation gives CASSQGPGTVRNF. The whole variable domain, filled in from reference TRBV14 and TRBJ2-4, reads EAGVTQFPSHSVIEKGQTVTLRCDPISGHDNLYWYRRVMGKEIKFLLHFVKESKQDESGMPNNRFLAERTGGTYSTLKVQPAELEDSGVYFCASSQGPGTVRNFGAGTRLSVL.

V gene TRBV19 combines with J gene TRBJ1-1; 7 bases map to TRBD1. After removal of 6 bases from V and 0 bases from J, the junction contained 16 bases not matched to a gene. CDR1 is LNHDA and CDR2 is SQIVND in the germline V gene (reference sequence). The CDR3 consists of 18 residues. In DNA form, the CDR3 reads TGTGCCAGTAGCCAGGTCCTACAGGGGCCGTTCATGAACACTGAAGCTTTCTTT. It is translated as CASSQVLQGPFMNTEAFF.

The J gene is TRBJ1-6, the V gene TRBV3-1 (or the pseudogene TRBV3-2); D perhaps matches TRBD1 (5 bases). The germline V and J ends were trimmed by 6 bases and 9 bases, with 12 bases remaining between them. Germline-derived CDR1 and CDR2 are LGHDT and YNNKEL (reference sequence). The CDR3 sequence is 13 residues long. CDR3 sequence reads: CASRQGGISPLHF. The CDR3 nucleotides read TGTGCCAGCAGGCAGGGAGGGATTTCACCCCTCCACTTT.

The genes are TRBV29-1 and TRBJ2-1; 10 positions match TRBD2. The CDR3 covers 13 residues. Per the germline V gene, CDR1 is SQVTM and CDR2 is ANQGSEA. J lost 6 bases, V lost 2 bases, and 1 base had no gene match. The CDR3 loop is CSVELAGVNEQFF. CDR3 bases: TGCAGCGTTGAACTAGCGGGAGTCAATGAGCAGTTCTTC.

The chain uses TRBV2 and TRBJ1-5; 11 positions match TRBD1. The CDR3 consists of 14 residues. J was trimmed by 7 bases and V by 5 bases; bases with no gene match: 4. The germline V gene encodes CDR1 SNHLY and CDR2 FYNNEI. The CDR3 reads CASSRTGGPQPQHF. The CDR3 DNA is TGTGCCAGCAGTAGGACAGGGGGCCCGCAGCCCCAGCATTTT.

As DNA, the CDR3 is TGTGCCAGCAGTTACCTGCCGGGGCAAATGAACACTGAAGCTTTCTTT. Translation: CASSYLPGQMNTEAFF. The chain couples TRBV6-2 or TRBV6-3 to TRBJ1-1, with D perhaps TRBD1 (5 bases). This CDR3 region has 16 residues. Trimming removed 2 bases at V and 0 bases at J, with 13 bases between. CDR1 and CDR2 from the germline V gene are MNHEY and SVGEGT.

The chain carries TRBV7-3 and TRBJ2-1; 8 bases match TRBD2. The CDR3 has 14 residues. Losses at the gene ends were 2 bases for V and 10 bases for J; bases not matched to a gene: 7. Germline CDR1 and CDR2: SGHTA and FQGTGA. The CDR3 is CASSLAGGNEEQFF. CDR3 bases: TGTGCCAGCAGCTTAGCGGGGGGCAATGAAGAGCAGTTCTTC.

The rearrangement uses TRBV2 and TRBJ2-7; D not resolved. There are 11 residues in the CDR3. V lost 4 bases and J 2 bases, leaving 3 bases between the germline ends. Germline-derived CDR1 and CDR2 are SNHLY and FYNNEI. The CDR3 coding sequence is TGTGCCAGCAGTGCTGCCTACGAGCAGTACTTC. It yields the protein CASSAAYEQYF.

The chain joins TRBV6-4 to TRBJ2-1; 13 bases are shared with TRBD2. With V trimmed by 6 bases and J by 9 bases, 5 bases remained unmatched. CDR3 length equals 14 residues. Per the germline V gene, CDR1 is MRHNA and CDR2 is SNTAGT. CDR3 sequence reads: CASRGTSGIGEQFF. The CDR3 DNA follows: TGTGCCAGCAGAGGGACTAGCGGGATTGGTGAGCAGTTCTTC.

V and J are TRBV5-4 and TRBJ2-5; TRBD2 matches 11 bases. Germline V gene data show CDR1 as SGHNT and CDR2 as YYREEE (reference sequence). The CDR3 contains 16 residues. The J segment lost 1 base and the V segment lost 2 bases, leaving 4 bases of the junction unmatched. The CDR3 sequence: CASSFLAGGGQETQYF. DNA for the CDR3: TGTGCCAGCAGCTTTCTAGCGGGAGGAGGCCAAGAGACCCAGTACTTC.